This T cell receptor (beta chain) originates from a study of CD8 T cells in Susac syndrome. This clonotype showed up many times. While CD8+ and CD4+ T cells were isolated negatively, TEMRA cells were enriched by FACS. Random hexamers served to reverse transcribe about 0.5 to 1 ug RNA. The TCR beta CDR3 was amplified by immunoSEQ multiplex PCR across 54 Vbeta, 13 Jbeta. Via MiXCR, TCRdb re-called the immunoSEQ multiplex PCR reads, giving one row per CDR3 protein. The sample records 85,000 to 130,000 distinct CDR3 sequences, around 94% being singletons. Sample: CD8+ T cells from PBMCs. The clonotype comes from a human donor with Susac syndrome.

CDR3 coding DNA: TGTGCCAGCAGTTTATCCCCCGGACTCGGGGAGTACTTC. Its protein is CASSLSPGLGEYF. This sequence joins TRBV27 and TRBJ2-7, with D perhaps matching TRBD2 (5 bases). Germline V gene lookup returns CDR1 MNHEY and CDR2 SMNVEV (reference sequence). Trimming pared 0 bases from V and 11 bases from J, leaving 14 bases between. The CDR3 loop spans 13 amino acids.